The entry below gives a single T cell receptor beta chain sequence along with its context. This sample is part of a study of control samples from healthy donors and cancer patients. The CDR3 totals 14 residues. The V gene's germline CDR1 is SGDLS and CDR2 YYNGEE. V was pared by 0 bases and J by 8 bases, with 2 bases of the junction left unmatched. Repertoires were generated with immunoSEQ multiplex PCR, while TCRdb's copy carries only in-frame clones and drops some. The sample consists of roughly 120,000 clones, 88% of them appearing once. This clonotype originated in a woman aged 70-85 years in good health. The V call is TRBV9, the J call TRBJ2-3; 11 bases are a match to TRBD2. Source material: blood. CDR3 bases: TGTGCCAGCAGCGTAGGACTAGCGGGGACTACGCAGTATTTT. Translation gives CASSVGLAGTTQYF.